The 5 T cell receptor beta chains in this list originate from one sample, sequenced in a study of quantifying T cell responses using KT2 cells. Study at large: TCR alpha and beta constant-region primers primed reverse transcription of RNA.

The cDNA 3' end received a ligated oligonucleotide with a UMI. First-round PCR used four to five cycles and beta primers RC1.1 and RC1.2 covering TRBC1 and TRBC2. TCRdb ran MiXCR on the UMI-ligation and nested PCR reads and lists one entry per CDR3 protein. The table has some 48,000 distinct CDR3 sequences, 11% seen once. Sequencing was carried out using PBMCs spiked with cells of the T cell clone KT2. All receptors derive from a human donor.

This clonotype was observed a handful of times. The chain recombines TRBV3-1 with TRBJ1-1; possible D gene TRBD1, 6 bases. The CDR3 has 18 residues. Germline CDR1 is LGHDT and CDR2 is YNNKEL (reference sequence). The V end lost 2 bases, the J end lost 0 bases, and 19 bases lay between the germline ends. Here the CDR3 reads CASSQKGRAGTMNTEAFF. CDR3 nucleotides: TGTGCCAGCAGCCAAAAGGGACGCGCCGGGACAATGAACACTGAAGCTTTCTTT.

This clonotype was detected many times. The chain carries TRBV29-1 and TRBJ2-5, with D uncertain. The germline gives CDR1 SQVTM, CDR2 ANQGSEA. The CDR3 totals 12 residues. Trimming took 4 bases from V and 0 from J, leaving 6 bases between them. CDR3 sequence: CSVGAHQETQYF. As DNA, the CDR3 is TGCAGCGTTGGTGCTCACCAAGAGACCCAGTACTTC.

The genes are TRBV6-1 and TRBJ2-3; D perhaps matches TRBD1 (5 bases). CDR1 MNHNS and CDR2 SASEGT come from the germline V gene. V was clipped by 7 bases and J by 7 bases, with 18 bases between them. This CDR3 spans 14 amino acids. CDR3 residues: CASKGQGRTHTQYF. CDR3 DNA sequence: TGTGCCAGCAAAGGCCAGGGAAGGACCCATACGCAGTATTTT.

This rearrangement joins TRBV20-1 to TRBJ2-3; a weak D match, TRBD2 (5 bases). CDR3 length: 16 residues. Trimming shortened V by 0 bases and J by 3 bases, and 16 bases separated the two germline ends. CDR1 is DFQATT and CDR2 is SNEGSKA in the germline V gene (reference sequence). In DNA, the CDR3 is TGCAGTGCTAGAGATTCCGGGGAGTTTATAACAGATACGCAGTATTTT. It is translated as CSARDSGEFITDTQYF.

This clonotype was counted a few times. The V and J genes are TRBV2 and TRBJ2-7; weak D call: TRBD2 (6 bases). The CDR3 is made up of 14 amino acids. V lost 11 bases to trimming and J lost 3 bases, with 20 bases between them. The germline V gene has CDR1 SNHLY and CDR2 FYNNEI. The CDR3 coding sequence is TGTGCCGCTAAGGGGTTAGCGGCTAACTACGAGCAGTACTTC. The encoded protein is CAAKGLAANYEQYF.